Listed below are T cell receptor beta chains from one sample, sequenced in a study of CD8+ T cells in alopecia areata. Method: immunoSEQ multiplex PCR; TCRdb's copy keeps in-frame clones and lacks some. The table records roughly 180,000 clones, approximately 50% of them present only once. The input for sequencing was CD8+ T cells sorted from blood, taken around week 54, from a patient treated with tofacitinib. Receptors originate from a human donor with alopecia areata. The CDR3 runs from the conserved cysteine through the conserved F or W. The D gene is left open where the match is weak. Not all rows give a size; the values are once, few, many and, for expanded clones, a class.

>TRBJ1-2|.|.|TRBV18
CASSPPTTQGTNYGYTF
TGTGCCAGCTCACCCCCAACCACACAGGGAACTAACTATGGCTACACCTTC
>TRBJ1-5|.|.|TRBV16
CASSRISGDPSYSNQPQHF
TGTGCCAGCAGCCGCATTTCAGGGGACCCCTCTTATAGCAATCAGCCCCAGCATTTT
>TRBJ2-7|.|.|TRBV4-1
CASSQVSGPYEQYF
TGCGCCAGCAGCCAAGTCAGTGGGCCCTACGAGCAGTACTTC
>TRBJ2-7|few|TRBD1|TRBV19
CASSLVTGEDYEQYF
TGTGCCAGTAGTCTAGTGACAGGGGAAGACTACGAGCAGTACTTC
>TRBJ1-1|.|.|TRBV6-6
CASSYGGEGLNTEAFF
TGTGCCAGCAGTTACGGTGGGGAGGGGCTGAACACTGAAGCTTTCTTT
>TRBJ1-1|few|.|TRBV7-9
CASSLDGPEAFF
TGTGCCAGCAGCTTAGACGGCCCTGAAGCTTTCTTT
>TRBJ2-4|.|.|TRBV6-5
CASSYGEGDIQYF
TGTGCCAGCAGTTACGGGGAGGGGGACATTCAGTACTTC
>TRBJ1-6|few|.|TRBV5-6
CASSSSGNSPLHF
TGTGCCAGCAGCTCGAGCGGGAATTCACCCCTCCACTTT
>TRBJ1-1|.|TRBD1|TRBV7-3
CASSTQGDTEAFF
TGTGCCAGCAGCACACAGGGGGACACTGAAGCTTTCTTT
>TRBJ2-2|.|.|TRBV6-1
CASSEIPGRTGELFF
TGTGCCAGCAGTGAAATCCCCGGGCGGACCGGGGAGCTGTTTTTT
>TRBJ2-1|few|.|TRBV18
CASSPRPGTKSNEQFF
TGTGCCAGCTCACCACGTCCAGGGACCAAGTCGAATGAGCAGTTCTTC
>TRBJ2-7|.|.|TRBV29-1
CSTWTAYEQYF
TGCAGCACCTGGACAGCCTACGAGCAGTACTTC
>TRBJ2-7|few|TRBD1|TRBV29-1
CSVERVNGGQAYEQYF
TGCAGCGTTGAAAGGGTAAATGGGGGACAGGCCTACGAGCAGTACTTC
>TRBJ2-7|.|.|TRBV4-2
CASSQGLLWSEQYF
TGTGCCAGCAGCCAAGGGCTTCTGTGGAGCGAGCAGTACTTC
>TRBJ2-7|few|.|TRBV30
CAWSVELGYEQYF
TGTGCCTGGAGTGTAGAACTGGGTTACGAGCAGTACTTC
>TRBJ2-2|.|.|TRBV7-3
CASSLRDTGELFF
TGTGCCAGCAGCTTAAGGGACACCGGGGAGCTGTTTTTT
>TRBJ1-2|.|.|TRBV7-2
CASSAGSGGYTF
TGTGCCAGCAGCGCAGGGTCGGGTGGCTACACCTTC
>TRBJ1-1|few|TRBD1|TRBV11-2
CASSQRTGEAFF
TGTGCCAGCAGCCAACGGACAGGGGAAGCTTTCTTT
>TRBJ1-1|.|.|TRBV7-9
CASSSGATEAFF
TGTGCCAGCAGCTCAGGGGCCACTGAAGCTTTCTTT
>TRBJ1-2|.|TRBD1|TRBV13
CASSEGQGDYGYTF
TGTGCCAGCAGCGAAGGACAGGGAGACTATGGCTACACCTTC
>TRBJ2-7|.|TRBD1|TRBV4-1
CASSQIGQGDEQYF
TGCGCCAGCAGCCAAATCGGACAGGGTGACGAGCAGTACTTC
>TRBJ2-3|.|.|TRBV30
CAWSPRGREGADTQYF
TGTGCCTGGAGCCCTAGAGGAAGGGAGGGGGCAGATACGCAGTATTTT
>TRBJ2-1|.|.|TRBV30
CALELTYNEQFF
TGTGCCTTGGAGCTAACCTACAATGAGCAGTTCTTC
>TRBJ2-5|.|.|TRBV27
CASSLYQGQETQYF
TGTGCCAGCAGTTTATACCAGGGCCAAGAGACCCAGTACTTC
>TRBJ2-3|.|TRBD2|TRBV4-3
CASSQTSGTDTQYF
TGCGCCAGCAGCCAAACTAGCGGCACAGATACGCAGTATTTT
>TRBJ2-7|.|.|TRBV5-1
CASSFASPRGEQYF
TGCGCCAGCAGCTTTGCGTCGCCGAGGGGCGAGCAGTACTTC
>TRBJ1-5|.|.|TRBV5-6
CASSLGSASNQPQHF
TGTGCCAGCAGCTTGGGGTCAGCTAGCAATCAGCCCCAGCATTTT
>TRBJ2-7|few|.|TRBV7-9
CASSFDGTYEQYF
TGTGCCAGCAGCTTTGACGGAACCTACGAGCAGTACTTC
>TRBJ1-1|once|.|TRBV29-1
CSVTGGINTEAFF
TGCAGCGTTACCGGGGGAATAAACACTGAAGCTTTCTTT
>TRBJ2-1|few|.|TRBV29-1
CSVEDLSGGYEQFF
TGCAGCGTTGAAGATCTATCCGGGGGCTATGAGCAGTTCTTC
>TRBJ1-1|.|.|TRBV14
CASSVVPKTEAFF
TGTGCCAGCAGCGTGGTCCCGAAGACTGAAGCTTTCTTT
>TRBJ1-1|.|.|TRBV5-6
CASSSSPTNTEAFF
TGTGCCAGCAGTTCTTCACCGACGAACACTGAAGCTTTCTTT
>TRBJ1-2|.|TRBD1|TRBV25-1
CASSVTDRGDYGYTF
TGTGCCAGCAGTGTCACGGACAGGGGCGACTATGGCTACACCTTC
>TRBJ2-2|.|.|TRBV9
CASSHPGLHANTGELFF
TGTGCCAGCAGTCATCCAGGACTACACGCGAACACCGGGGAGCTGTTTTTT
>TRBJ2-7|.|.|TRBV11-2
CASSSPRVAYEQYF
TGTGCCAGCAGCTCCCCCAGGGTCGCCTACGAGCAGTACTTC
>TRBJ1-1|few|.|TRBV5-1
CASSPAWGTEAFF
TGCGCCAGCAGTCCGGCCTGGGGTACTGAAGCTTTCTTT
>TRBJ1-1|.|TRBD1|TRBV30
CAWRGSGTVGEAFF
TGTGCCTGGAGAGGATCCGGGACAGTGGGTGAAGCTTTCTTT
>TRBJ2-1|few|.|TRBV7-2
CASSTRVNNEQFF
TGTGCCAGCAGCACCCGGGTTAACAATGAGCAGTTCTTC
>TRBJ1-5|.|TRBD1|TRBV10-2
CASSRDRGEPQHF
TGCGCCAGCAGTAGGGACAGGGGGGAACCCCAGCATTTT
>TRBJ2-3|.|TRBD2|TRBV6-4
CASSDSARGIADTQYF
TGTGCCAGCAGTGACTCGGCGCGGGGGATAGCAGATACGCAGTATTTT
>TRBJ1-1|.|.|TRBV5-6
CASSFRKGTEAFF
TGTGCCAGCAGCTTCAGGAAAGGGACTGAAGCTTTCTTT
>TRBJ1-3|.|.|TRBV27
CASSLSIRAGNTIYF
TGTGCCAGCAGTTTATCGATCAGGGCTGGAAACACCATATATTTT
>TRBJ1-1|.|.|TRBV7-2
CASSLAAANTEAFF
TGTGCCAGCAGCTTAGCTGCAGCGAACACTGAAGCTTTCTTT
>TRBJ2-7|.|TRBD1|TRBV6-1
CASSFTGDYEQYF
TGTGCCAGCAGTTTCACAGGGGACTACGAGCAGTACTTC
>TRBJ2-2|.|.|TRBV30
CAWSVQHTGELFF
TGTGCCTGGAGTGTACAACACACCGGGGAGCTGTTTTTT
>TRBJ2-5|.|TRBD2|TRBV7-8
CASSLAVLAGGTWQETQYF
TGTGCCAGCAGCTTAGCGGTTCTAGCGGGGGGAACCTGGCAAGAGACCCAGTACTTC
>TRBJ2-1|.|.|TRBV2
CASSEDMYNEQFF
TGTGCCAGCAGCGAGGACATGTACAATGAGCAGTTCTTC
>TRBJ2-5|few|.|TRBV7-2
CASSFRDNQETQYF
TGTGCCAGCAGCTTTCGGGACAACCAAGAGACCCAGTACTTC
>TRBJ2-3|few|TRBD1|TRBV27
CASSFTGGALVF
TGTGCCAGCAGCTTTACAGGGGGCGCGTTAGTTTTT
>TRBJ2-7|few|TRBD1|TRBV9
CASSPRPGTGSHHEQYF
TGTGCCAGCAGCCCAAGACCTGGGACAGGATCTCACCACGAGCAGTACTTC
>TRBJ1-2|.|TRBD1|TRBV6-5
CASSGDRTYGYTF
TGTGCCAGCAGTGGGGACAGGACCTATGGCTACACCTTC
>TRBJ1-2|.|.|TRBV30
CAWSVLGGPGYTF
TGTGCCTGGAGTGTACTGGGCGGACCTGGCTACACCTTC
>TRBJ2-7|few|TRBD2|TRBV11-2
CASNPSAGGRKGYEQYF
TGTGCCAGCAACCCCTCAGCGGGGGGGCGTAAAGGGTACGAGCAGTACTTC
>TRBJ2-7|few|.|TRBV7-9
CASSGQSYEQYF
TGTGCCAGCAGCGGCCAGTCTTACGAGCAGTACTTC
>TRBJ1-1|.|.|TRBV7-9
CASSKLNTEAFF
TGTGCCAGCAGTAAATTGAACACTGAAGCTTTCTTT
>TRBJ2-5|.|.|TRBV7-9
CASSLWDQETQYF
TGTGCCAGCAGCTTGTGGGATCAAGAGACCCAGTACTTC
>TRBJ2-2|few|.|TRBV9
CASSVGDSANTGELFF
TGTGCCAGCAGCGTAGGGGATAGCGCGAACACCGGGGAGCTGTTTTTT